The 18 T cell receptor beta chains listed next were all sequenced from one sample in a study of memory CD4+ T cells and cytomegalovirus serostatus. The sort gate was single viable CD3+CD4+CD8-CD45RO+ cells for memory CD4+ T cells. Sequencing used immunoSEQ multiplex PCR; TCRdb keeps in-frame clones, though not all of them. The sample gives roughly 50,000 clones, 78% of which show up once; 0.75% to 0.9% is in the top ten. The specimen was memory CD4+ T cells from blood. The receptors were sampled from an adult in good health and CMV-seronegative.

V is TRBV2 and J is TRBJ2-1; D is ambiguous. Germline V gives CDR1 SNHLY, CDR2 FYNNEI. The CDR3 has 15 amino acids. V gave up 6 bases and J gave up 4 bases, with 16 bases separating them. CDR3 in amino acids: CASREDRFKYNEQFF. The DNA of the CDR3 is TGTGCCAGCAGAGAGGACCGCTTCAAATACAATGAGCAGTTCTTC.

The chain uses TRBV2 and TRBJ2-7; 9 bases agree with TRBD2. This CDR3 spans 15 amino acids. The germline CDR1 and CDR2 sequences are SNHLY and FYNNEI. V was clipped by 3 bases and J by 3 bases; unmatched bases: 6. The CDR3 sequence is CASSEWASGDYEQYF. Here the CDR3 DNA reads TGTGCCAGCAGTGAGTGGGCTAGCGGGGACTACGAGCAGTACTTC.

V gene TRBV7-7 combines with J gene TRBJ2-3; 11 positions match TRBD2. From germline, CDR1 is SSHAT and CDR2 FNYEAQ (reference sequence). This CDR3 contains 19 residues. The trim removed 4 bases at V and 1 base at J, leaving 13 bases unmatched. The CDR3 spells CASSSGDSGGAVGTDTQYF. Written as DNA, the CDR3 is TGTGCCAGCAGCTCCGGCGATAGCGGGGGGGCCGTGGGCACAGATACGCAGTATTTT.

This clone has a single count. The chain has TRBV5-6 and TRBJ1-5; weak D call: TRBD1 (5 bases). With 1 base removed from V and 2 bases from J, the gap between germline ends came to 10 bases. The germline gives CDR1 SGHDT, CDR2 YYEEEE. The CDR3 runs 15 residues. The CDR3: CASSLWGVRNQPQHF. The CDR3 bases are TGTGCCAGCAGCTTGTGGGGGGTACGCAATCAGCCCCAGCATTTT.

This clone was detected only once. In DNA form, the CDR3 reads TGTGCCATCAGGCAAGCGGGGGGGACAGATACGCAGTATTTT. Translation: CAIRQAGGTDTQYF. The genes are TRBV10-3 and TRBJ2-3, with TRBD2 matching 10 bases. With 6 bases clipped from V and 3 bases from J, the junction kept 3 bases outside the gene matches. Germline V gene sequence: CDR1 ENHRY, CDR2 SYGVKD. The CDR3 length is 14 residues.

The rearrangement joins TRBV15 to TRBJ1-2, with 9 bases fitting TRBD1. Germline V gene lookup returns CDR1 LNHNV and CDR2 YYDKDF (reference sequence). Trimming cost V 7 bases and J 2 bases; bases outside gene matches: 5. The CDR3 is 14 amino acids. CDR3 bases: TGTGCCACCACCCCCGGGACAGGGAACTATGGCTACACCTTC. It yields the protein CATTPGTGNYGYTF. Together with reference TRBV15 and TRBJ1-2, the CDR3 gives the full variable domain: DAMVIQNPRYQVTQFGKPVTLSCSQTLNHNVMYWYQQKSSQAPKLLFHYYDKDFNNEADTPDNFQSRRPNTSFCFLDIRSPGLGDTAMYLCATTPGTGNYGYTFGSGTRLTVV.

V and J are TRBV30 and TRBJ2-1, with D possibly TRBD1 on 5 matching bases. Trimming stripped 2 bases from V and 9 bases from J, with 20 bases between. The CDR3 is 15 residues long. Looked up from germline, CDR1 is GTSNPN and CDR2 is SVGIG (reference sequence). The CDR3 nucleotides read TGTGCCTGGAGTAAAGGGGTTGTTTGGGGCGGTGAGCAGTTCTTC. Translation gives CAWSKGVVWGGEQFF.

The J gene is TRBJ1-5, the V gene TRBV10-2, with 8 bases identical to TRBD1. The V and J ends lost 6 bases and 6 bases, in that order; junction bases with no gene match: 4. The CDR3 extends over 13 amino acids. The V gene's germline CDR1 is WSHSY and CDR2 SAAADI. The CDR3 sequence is CASSLQGGQPQHF. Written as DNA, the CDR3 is TGCGCCAGCAGCCTACAGGGGGGTCAGCCCCAGCATTTT.

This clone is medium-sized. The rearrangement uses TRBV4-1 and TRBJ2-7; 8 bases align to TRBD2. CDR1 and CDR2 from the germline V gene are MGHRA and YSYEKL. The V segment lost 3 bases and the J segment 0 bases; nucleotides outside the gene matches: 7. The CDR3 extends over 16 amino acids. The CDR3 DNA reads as TGCGCCAGCAGCCAGCTCCGAAGCGGGAGCTCCTACGAGCAGTACTTC. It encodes CASSQLRSGSSYEQYF.

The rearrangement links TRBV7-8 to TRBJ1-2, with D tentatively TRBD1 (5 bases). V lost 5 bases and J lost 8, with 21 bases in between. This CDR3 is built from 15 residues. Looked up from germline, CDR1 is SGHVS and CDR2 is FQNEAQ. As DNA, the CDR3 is TGTGCCAGCAGCGCCCAACTCCCACCCTGGGGGGGCTACACCTTC. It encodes CASSAQLPPWGGYTF.

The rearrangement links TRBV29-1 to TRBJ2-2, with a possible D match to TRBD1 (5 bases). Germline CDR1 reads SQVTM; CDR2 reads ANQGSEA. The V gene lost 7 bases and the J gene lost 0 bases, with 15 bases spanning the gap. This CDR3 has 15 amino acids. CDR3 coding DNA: TGCAGCGCCCAAAGGGGATGGGCGAACACCGGGGAGCTGTTTTTT. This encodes CSAQRGWANTGELFF.

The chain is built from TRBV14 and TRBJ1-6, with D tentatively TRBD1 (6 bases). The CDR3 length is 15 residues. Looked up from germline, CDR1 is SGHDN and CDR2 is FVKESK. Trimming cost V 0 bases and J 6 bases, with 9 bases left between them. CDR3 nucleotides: TGTGCCAGCAGCCAAGAGGGGGCTCCTAATTCACCCCTCCACTTT. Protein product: CASSQEGAPNSPLHF.

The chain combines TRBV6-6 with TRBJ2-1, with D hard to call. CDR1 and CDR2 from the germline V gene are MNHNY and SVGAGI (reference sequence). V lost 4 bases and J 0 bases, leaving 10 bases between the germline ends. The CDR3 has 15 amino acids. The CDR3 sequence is CASSSLGSSYNEQFF. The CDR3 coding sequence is TGTGCCAGCAGTTCCCTGGGGTCCTCCTACAATGAGCAGTTCTTC.

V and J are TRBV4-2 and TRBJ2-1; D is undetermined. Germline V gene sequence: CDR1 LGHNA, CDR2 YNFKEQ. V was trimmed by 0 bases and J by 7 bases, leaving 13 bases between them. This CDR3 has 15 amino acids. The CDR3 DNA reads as TGTGCCAGCAGCCAAGATGGGGTGGGGTGGAATGAGCAGTTCTTC. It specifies CASSQDGVGWNEQFF.

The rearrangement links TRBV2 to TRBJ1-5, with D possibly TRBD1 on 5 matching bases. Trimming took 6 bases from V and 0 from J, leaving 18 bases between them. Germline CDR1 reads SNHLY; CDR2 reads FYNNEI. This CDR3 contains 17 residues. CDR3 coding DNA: TGTGCCAGCAGCCCCGGGGGGGGACCGGGTAGCAATCAGCCCCAGCATTTT. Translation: CASSPGGGPGSNQPQHF.

The DNA of the CDR3 is TGTGCCAGCAGTGTCGACAGGGGGGTCTACGAGCAGTACTTC. Residues: CASSVDRGVYEQYF. The V call is TRBV6-1, the J call TRBJ2-7; TRBD1 matches 9 bases. This CDR3 is 14 amino acids long. Per germline, CDR1 MNHNS and CDR2 SASEGT. V trimming: 4 bases; J trimming: 3 bases; junction bases outside the gene matches: 4.

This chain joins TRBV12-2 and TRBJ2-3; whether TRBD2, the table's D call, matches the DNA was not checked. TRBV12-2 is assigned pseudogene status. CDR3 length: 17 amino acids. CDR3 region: CASRYSGGTQSTDTQYF. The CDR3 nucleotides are TGTGCAAGTCGCTATAGCGGTGGGACTCAGAGCACAGATACGCAGTATTTT.

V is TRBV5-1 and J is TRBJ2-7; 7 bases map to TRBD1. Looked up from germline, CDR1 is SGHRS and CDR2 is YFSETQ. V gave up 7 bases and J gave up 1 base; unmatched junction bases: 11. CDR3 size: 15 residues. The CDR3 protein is CASRLRDSQSYEQYF. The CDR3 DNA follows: TGCGCCAGCCGCCTCCGGGACAGTCAGTCCTACGAGCAGTACTTC. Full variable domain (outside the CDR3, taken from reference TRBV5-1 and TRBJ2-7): KAGVTQTPRYLIKTRGQQVTLSCSPISGHRSVSWYQQTPGQGLQFLFEYFSETQRNKGNFPGRFSGRQFSNSRSEMNVSTLELGDSALYLCASRLRDSQSYEQYFGPGTRLTVT.